This TCR beta chain was captured by sequencing in a study of T cells in Graves' hyperthyroidism and ophthalmopathy (dated by TCRdb to between 2018 and 2020). For the wider study: Peripheral blood samples were taken at the time of initial diagnosis, prior to any treatment. After sampling, hyperthyroidism patients received methimazole starting at 30 mg daily, and ophthalmopathy patients received high-dose intravenous methylprednisolone. According to the paper, TCR Vbeta CDR3 sequencing was carried out on about 140 peripheral blood samples, which came from under 50 ophthalmopathy, 75 to 80 hyperthyroidism and roughly 17 progressor patients. Prospective prediction of ophthalmopathy was tested in an independent validation cohort of about 19 hyperthyroidism patients and 15 to 17 patients who later progressed to ophthalmopathy. The 100 discovery patients were randomly split 7:3 into training and test sets. TCR V-J signatures able to tell the groups apart were searched for in a discovery cohort of some 100 patients, of whom over 40 had Graves' ophthalmopathy and roughly 59 had stable Graves' hyperthyroidism. In addition, the study compared T-cell repertoires in thyroid tissue and in blood from five or six Graves' hyperthyroidism patients.

This clonotype was counted many times. This receptor's antigen is unknown. The sample holds no much larger clone one base away, and base qualities are not on file. TCR beta CDR3 regions were amplified from RNA transcripts. A first-round RT-PCR of the TCR CDR3 used the HTBI primer set with the Qiagen OneStep RT-PCR kit. The libraries were constructed in a second round of multiplex PCR and then size-selected and purified. Libraries were sequenced paired-end with 100 bp reads on an Illumina HiSeq2000. As for how the authors treated the data: SOAPnuke was used to process the raw data, with reads discarded if the reads contained adapters or uncalled bases, had a mean Phred below 15, or lacked an exact constant-primer or identifier match. COPE v1.2.5 was used to merge high-quality paired reads, and clonotypes were defined as unique nucleotide sequences. MiTCR v1.1 was used to align clonotypes to the IMGT TRBV, TRBD and TRBJ reference segments. Analysis was restricted to V-J combinations with a frequency above 0.0001, which covered about 99% of repertoires. A TCS score was defined as the ratio between F50 (clonal expansion) and ExV (chaos), using BLOSUM62-based TCRdist between CDR3 peptides within each V-J. Welch's t-statistics and random forest reduced fewer than 600 V-J features to roughly 13, which were used in a naive Bayes classifier (R e1071). TCRdb reran the public reads through fastp at Q25 and MiXCR, keeping productive beta chains. All rows with the same CDR3 protein become a single entry with the most common DNA and genes. These V and J calls rely on TCRdb rather than the paper's analysis. This sample gives 500,000 to 800,000 distinct CDR3 sequences in total; about 14% of them show up just once. The top ten clones comprise about 12% of the sample.

CDR1 and CDR2, looked up from the germline V gene, are SGHAT and FQNNGV. The CDR3, cysteine through phenylalanine, is 15 amino acids long. Just CDR3 DNA is preserved here, 45 bases in frame from base 1. V is cut back by 4 bases and J by 6 bases, with 7 bases in the junction unmatched. Overall results and qualifications from the work: In validation, the model predicted progression to ophthalmopathy a median of about 6.5 months before onset, with roughly 71% sensitivity and 72.22% specificity. No statistical method was used to set the sample size in advance, and investigators knew the group allocation. Most expanded thyroid clonotypes (frequency above 0.001) were also found in blood, which suggests that blood repertoires may mirror thyroid immune responses. A model built on a 13 V-J signature distinguished ophthalmopathy from stable hyperthyroidism, reaching about 88% sensitivity and 81.08% specificity in cross-validation and 80%/75% in testing.

Moderately to severely active disease, a Clinical Activity Score of at least 3, a NOSPECS grade of at least 4, and a duration under 3 months were present in ophthalmopathy patients. Exclusion was applied to patients with uncontrolled infections, other autoimmune diseases, pregnancy or lactation. Diagnoses were established on the basis of clinical symptoms, serum thyroxine and TRAb, thyroid ultrasound, and orbital computed tomography. Ficoll-Paque density gradient centrifugation was used to isolate PBMCs from approximately 10 ml of fresh peripheral blood. Trizol reagent was used to extract total RNA, and RNA quality was then checked on an Agilent 2100 Bioanalyzer.

This TCR came from a woman aged 45-65 years with Graves' ophthalmopathy. The chain employs TRBV11-2 and TRBJ1-4, with 8 central nucleotides matching TRBD1. Sequencing used blood. The CDR3 here reads CASSSPQGGDEKLFF. The bases are TGTGCCAGCAGCTCACCACAGGGGGGGGATGAAAAACTGTTTTTT.